What follows is one T cell receptor beta chain and its context. The antigen is undetermined. An end of the junction differs from the germline gene, which may be a read error. The CDR3 totals 15 residues. CDR1 and CDR2 from the germline V gene are LNHNV and YYDKDF (reference sequence). For repertoire sequencing, the TCR beta CDR3 regions were amplified from RNA transcripts. First-round RT-PCR used HTBI primers; second-round multiplex PCR followed. TCRdb independently ran MiXCR on the multiplex PCR reads; one entry per CDR3 protein. The table includes approximately 1.2 million distinct CDR3 sequences, less than 45% detected once. These data come from a study of Graves' ophthalmopathy and Graves' hyperthyroidism. Points from the study as a whole: The authors also found most expanded thyroid clonotypes above 0.001 frequency in blood.

Sequences were obtained from peripheral blood or thyroid tissue (not recorded which). The chain recombines TRBV15 with TRBJ2-5; tentative D call: TRBD1 (7 bases). The clonotype comes from an adult man with Graves' hyperthyroidism. The CDR3 reads CATSREAGGRGTQYF. DNA of the CDR3: TGCGCCACCAGCAGAGAGGCAGGGGGGAGAGGGACCCAGTACTTC.